This is a list of T cell receptor beta chains from one sample in a study of T cells in tumors after PD-1 blockade. Data came from immunoSEQ multiplex PCR; TCRdb stores just in-frame clones and leaves some out. The table lists 15,000 to 20,000 clones, over 70% of them singletons, with approximately 25% in the top ten. The sequencing here drew on PBMCs, taken after anti-PD-1 therapy. These TCRs come from a human donor with advanced basal cell or squamous cell carcinoma (not recorded which). CDR3s include the opening cysteine and the closing phenylalanine or tryptophan. The D gene is left open where the match is weak. Only part of the rows carry a size: once, few, many, or a class if the clone is expanded.

clone_size,d_call,v_call,j_call,cdr3_nt,cdr3_aa
-,-,TRBV24-1,TRBJ2-7,TGTGCCACCAGTGATTTTCCAGGCTACGAGCAGTACTTC,CATSDFPGYEQYF
-,-,TRBV3-1/TRBV3-2,TRBJ2-5,TGTGCCAGCAGCCAAGAGTGGGAAGAGACCCAGTACTTC,CASSQEWEETQYF
-,-,TRBV29-1,TRBJ1-4,TGCAGCGTGACAGGAGATCGCGAAAAACTGTTTTTT,CSVTGDREKLFF
-,-,TRBV19,TRBJ1-2,TGTGCCAGTAGGGAGGGACGGAACTATGGCTACACCTTC,CASREGRNYGYTF
-,-,TRBV29-1,TRBJ2-7,TGCAGCGTTGAAGATCCGGGGAGCTCCTACGAGCAGTACTTC,CSVEDPGSSYEQYF
-,-,TRBV10-1,TRBJ1-3,TGCGCCAGCAGTGAGGCCCCGCAGGACACCATATATTTT,CASSEAPQDTIYF
-,-,TRBV7-2,TRBJ1-5,TGTGCCAGCAGCTTAGGCCCGCCAGCTAGCAATCAGCCCCAGCATTTT,CASSLGPPASNQPQHF
-,-,TRBV7-6,TRBJ2-2,TGTGCCAGCAGGCGGACATCGAACACCGGGGAGCTGTTTTTT,CASRRTSNTGELFF
-,TRBD2,TRBV28,TRBJ2-1,TGTGCCAGCAGGACACAGGGACTAGCGGGAGGGCGTGAGCAGTTCTTC,CASRTQGLAGGREQFF
-,TRBD2,TRBV9,TRBJ2-1,TGTGCCAGCAGCGCATCTAGCGGGGGGGCGGGAGAGCAGTTCTTC,CASSASSGGAGEQFF
-,-,TRBV24-1,TRBJ2-7,TGTGCCACCAGCGGAGGCGGAGGTAGGGACGAGCAGTACTTC,CATSGGGGRDEQYF
-,-,TRBV28,TRBJ1-1,TGTGCCAGCAGTGACAGCTCCATGAACACTGAAGCTTTCTTT,CASSDSSMNTEAFF
-,-,TRBV19,TRBJ2-7,TGTGCCAGTCCGATTATCCGGGACAAGTCCTACGAGCAGTACTTC,CASPIIRDKSYEQYF
-,-,TRBV3-1/TRBV3-2,TRBJ1-1,TGTGCCGCCGGGGCCGGGCTGGGCACTGAAGCTTTCTTT,CAAGAGLGTEAFF
-,-,TRBV18,TRBJ2-1,TGTGCCAGCTCACGATCGGGCGTGGGGAGATGGGAGCAGTTCTTC,CASSRSGVGRWEQFF
-,-,TRBV6-5,TRBJ2-1,TGTGCCAGCAGTTACTCGGTCCGCTCCTACAATGAGCAGTTCTTC,CASSYSVRSYNEQFF
-,-,TRBV18,TRBJ1-1,TGTGCCAGCTCACCAATAGGGGTTGAAGCTTTCTTT,CASSPIGVEAFF
-,-,TRBV21-1,TRBJ2-7,TGTGCCAGCAGCAGAGGGGGAGGGGTGTCCTACGAGCAGTACTTC,CASSRGGGVSYEQYF
-,TRBD2,TRBV6-1,TRBJ2-7,TGTGCCAGCAGTGAACTAGCGGGAAGCTCCTACGAGCAGTACTTC,CASSELAGSSYEQYF
-,TRBD1,TRBV2,TRBJ1-5,TGTGCCAGCAGAGAGACAGGGATTGGCAATCAGCCCCAGCATTTT,CASRETGIGNQPQHF
-,-,TRBV9,TRBJ2-2,TGTGCCAGCAGCGTGTCCACGAGGGGCCTCCGAACCGGGGAGCTGTTTTTT,CASSVSTRGLRTGELFF
-,TRBD1,TRBV2,TRBJ1-2,TGTGCCATACCCCTCGGGACAGTGAGTAACTATGGCTACACCTTC,CAIPLGTVSNYGYTF
-,-,TRBV11-3,TRBJ2-1,TGTGCCAGCAGCCGGGGGACACCGAATGAGCAGTTCTTC,CASSRGTPNEQFF
-,-,TRBV28,TRBJ1-5,TGTGCCAGCAGTTTATTCGGGCTTTCGGGGGGCCTCAATCAGCCCCAGCATTTT,CASSLFGLSGGLNQPQHF
-,TRBD2,TRBV7-3,TRBJ2-3,TGTGCCAGCAGCCTGCTCGCGGGGGGGCGAGATACGCAGTATTTT,CASSLLAGGRDTQYF
few,-,TRBV29-1,TRBJ1-1,TGCAGCGTTCTGGGGGGGAGTAACACTGAAGCTTTCTTT,CSVLGGSNTEAFF
-,-,TRBV6-2/TRBV6-3,TRBJ2-3,TGTGCCAGCAGTTACTCTAGCGAGAGCACAGATACGCAGTATTTT,CASSYSSESTDTQYF
few,-,TRBV3-1/TRBV3-2,TRBJ2-7,TGTGCCAGCAGCCAAGGGGCAGGAAGCTCCTACGAGCAGTACTTC,CASSQGAGSSYEQYF
-,-,TRBV6-1,TRBJ2-7,TGTGCCAGCAGTGAATTGGCCGGGGACCACGAGCAGTACTTC,CASSELAGDHEQYF
few,TRBD1,TRBV5-5,TRBJ1-2,TGTGCCAGCAGCTTGGGGGGACAGGCTCTGGGCTACACCTTC,CASSLGGQALGYTF
-,-,TRBV3-1/TRBV3-2,TRBJ2-7,TGTGCCAGCAGCCGACGGGACCAATACTACGAGCAGTACTTC,CASSRRDQYYEQYF
-,-,TRBV3-1/TRBV3-2,TRBJ1-3,TGTGCCAGCAGCCAAACCCTCGGTCTGGGATTACGCTCTGGAAACACCATATATTTT,CASSQTLGLGLRSGNTIYF
-,-,TRBV7-9,TRBJ2-1,TGTGCCAGCAGCCCGGACAGTATGTACAATGAGCAGTTCTTC,CASSPDSMYNEQFF
few,-,TRBV2,TRBJ2-1,TGTGCCAGCAGGGGCGGCCTTGGCAATGAGCAGTTCTTC,CASRGGLGNEQFF
-,-,TRBV7-8,TRBJ1-1,TGTGCCAGCAGCTTAGTTGGGCAAAAAACTGAAGCTTTCTTT,CASSLVGQKTEAFF
few,-,TRBV10-1,TRBJ1-4,TGCGCCAGAGACGGACAGTGGCATGAAAAACTGTTTTTT,CARDGQWHEKLFF
-,TRBD2,TRBV13,TRBJ2-3,TGTGCCAGCAGCTTAGAAGGGCGGGGGGCAGATGAATATTTT,CASSLEGRGADEYF
-,-,TRBV7-9,TRBJ1-5,TGTGCCAGCAGCCCGGCGGCAGTTAATCAGCCCCAGCATTTT,CASSPAAVNQPQHF
once,-,TRBV11-3,TRBJ2-1,TGTGCCAGCAGCCTTAACAGGGATGAGCAGTTCTTC,CASSLNRDEQFF
-,-,TRBV6-1,TRBJ1-1,TGTGCCAGCAGTGATTTCGGGGACACTGAAGCTTTCTTT,CASSDFGDTEAFF
-,-,TRBV9,TRBJ1-2,TGTGCCAGCAGCGTAGAGGGGAGGGGCTCCGATGGCTACACCTTC,CASSVEGRGSDGYTF
-,TRBD1,TRBV2,TRBJ2-1,TGTGCCAGCAGTAGCCGACAGGGGAAGTGGCATGAGCAGTTCTTC,CASSSRQGKWHEQFF